These T cell receptor beta chains were read from a single sample in a study of CD8 T cells in Susac syndrome. TCRdb independently ran MiXCR on the immunoSEQ multiplex PCR reads; one entry per CDR3 protein. The repertoire consists of 100,000 to 150,000 distinct CDR3 sequences, with around 96% occurring once and the leading ten covering over 0.2%. Sequenced sample: CD8+ T cells from PBMCs. The receptors stem from a human donor with Susac syndrome. Each CDR3 is given with its conserved first and last residue. The D gene is left open where the match is weak.

v_gene: TRBV20-1; d_gene: TRBD1; len: 14; CDR3aa: CSASYRGSNQPQHF
v_gene: TRBV9; d_gene: TRBD2; len: 15; CDR3aa: CASSARTSGISEQFF
v_gene: TRBV9; d_gene: .; len: 13; CDR3aa: CASSVGGMDEQFF
v_gene: TRBV4-1; d_gene: TRBD1; len: 16; CDR3aa: CASSRIQGFRNQPQHF
v_gene: TRBV7-9; d_gene: .; len: 15; CDR3aa: CASSLEGGVGRGYTF
v_gene: TRBV6-5; d_gene: TRBD2; len: 15; CDR3aa: CASQVGAGIGHEQFF
v_gene: TRBV4-2; d_gene: .; len: 15; CDR3aa: CASSQEDKNTGELFF
v_gene: TRBV9; d_gene: TRBD1; len: 15; CDR3aa: CASSAGTGRNQPQHF
v_gene: TRBV20-1; d_gene: .; len: 18; CDR3aa: CSATTSPNKASEEETQYF
v_gene: TRBV7-8; d_gene: .; len: 17; CDR3aa: CASSPREAGEGNQPQHF
v_gene: TRBV20-1; d_gene: .; len: 15; CDR3aa: CSARTQDISNYGYTF
v_gene: TRBV6-1; d_gene: .; len: 15; CDR3aa: CASTQGEQGSQPQHF
v_gene: TRBV20-1; d_gene: TRBD2; len: 15; CDR3aa: CSARGPWGGVHEQYF
v_gene: TRBV30; d_gene: .; len: 12; CDR3aa: CAWSVQGQPQHF
v_gene: TRBV19; d_gene: .; len: 13; CDR3aa: CASTDGGLKGYTF
v_gene: TRBV4-1; d_gene: TRBD2; len: 14; CDR3aa: CASSPVLADNEQFF
v_gene: TRBV9; d_gene: .; len: 15; CDR3aa: CASSGRRSGETEAFF
v_gene: TRBV9; d_gene: TRBD1; len: 14; CDR3aa: CASSVGTGLYEQYF
v_gene: TRBV9; d_gene: TRBD1; len: 14; CDR3aa: CASSAEQGFDGYTF
v_gene: TRBV13; d_gene: TRBD2; len: 16; CDR3aa: CASSLRGTSGTDTQYF
v_gene: TRBV13; d_gene: TRBD1; len: 17; CDR3aa: CASSSRDREGRNTEAFF
v_gene: TRBV24-1; d_gene: .; len: 14; CDR3aa: CATSDMGSNQPQHF
v_gene: TRBV19; d_gene: .; len: 14; CDR3aa: CASTFMGTNTEAFF
v_gene: TRBV4-3; d_gene: .; len: 17; CDR3aa: CASSQHSTSSGANVLTF
v_gene: TRBV5-6; d_gene: .; len: 13; CDR3aa: CASSPQGWYEQYF
v_gene: TRBV10-1; d_gene: .; len: 13; CDR3aa: CASSNTGSGELFF
v_gene: TRBV7-3; d_gene: TRBD2; len: 14; CDR3aa: CASSNSGGDNEQFF
v_gene: TRBV20-1; d_gene: .; len: 14; CDR3aa: CSASPLSNTGELFF
v_gene: TRBV18; d_gene: .; len: 10; CDR3aa: CASSPPEQYF
v_gene: TRBV6-5; d_gene: TRBD1; len: 13; CDR3aa: CASSPGQGSEQFF
v_gene: TRBV7-9; d_gene: .; len: 13; CDR3aa: CASSPRPGGEAFF
v_gene: TRBV6-6; d_gene: .; len: 15; CDR3aa: CASSLQSSYNSPLHF
v_gene: TRBV3-1; d_gene: .; len: 15; CDR3aa: CASSQGGTSTDTQYF
v_gene: TRBV21-1; d_gene: .; len: 17; CDR3aa: CASSKTGRSTFYTEAFF
v_gene: TRBV30; d_gene: .; len: 13; CDR3aa: CAWSGQTNEKLFF
v_gene: TRBV5-6; d_gene: .; len: 14; CDR3aa: CASIPGGVNTEAFF
v_gene: TRBV27; d_gene: TRBD1; len: 15; CDR3aa: CASTAWTGTTEELFF
v_gene: TRBV12-3/TRBV12-4; d_gene: .; len: 13; CDR3aa: CASSLGFDQPQHF
v_gene: TRBV2; d_gene: TRBD2; len: 17; CDR3aa: CASSGGNGLAEYNEQFF
v_gene: TRBV6-1; d_gene: TRBD1; len: 15; CDR3aa: CASSEGQGMAGELFF
v_gene: TRBV7-3; d_gene: TRBD1; len: 16; CDR3aa: CASSLTRRGRLNEQFF
v_gene: TRBV5-6; d_gene: TRBD1; len: 15; CDR3aa: CASSLAGQGADEQFF
v_gene: TRBV19; d_gene: TRBD1; len: 17; CDR3aa: CASIPPGQGAVNTEAFF
v_gene: TRBV5-1; d_gene: .; len: 10; CDR3aa: CARNREKLFF
v_gene: TRBV12-3/TRBV12-4; d_gene: .; len: 14; CDR3aa: CASNSGEGVHGYTF
v_gene: TRBV6-1; d_gene: .; len: 15; CDR3aa: CASSEKDGSTDTQYF
v_gene: TRBV12-3/TRBV12-4; d_gene: .; len: 14; CDR3aa: CASSVIGGDNEQFF
v_gene: TRBV7-9; d_gene: .; len: 13; CDR3aa: CASSPSGTDTQYF
v_gene: TRBV25-1; d_gene: TRBD2; len: 15; CDR3aa: CASGGVGDPSYEQYF